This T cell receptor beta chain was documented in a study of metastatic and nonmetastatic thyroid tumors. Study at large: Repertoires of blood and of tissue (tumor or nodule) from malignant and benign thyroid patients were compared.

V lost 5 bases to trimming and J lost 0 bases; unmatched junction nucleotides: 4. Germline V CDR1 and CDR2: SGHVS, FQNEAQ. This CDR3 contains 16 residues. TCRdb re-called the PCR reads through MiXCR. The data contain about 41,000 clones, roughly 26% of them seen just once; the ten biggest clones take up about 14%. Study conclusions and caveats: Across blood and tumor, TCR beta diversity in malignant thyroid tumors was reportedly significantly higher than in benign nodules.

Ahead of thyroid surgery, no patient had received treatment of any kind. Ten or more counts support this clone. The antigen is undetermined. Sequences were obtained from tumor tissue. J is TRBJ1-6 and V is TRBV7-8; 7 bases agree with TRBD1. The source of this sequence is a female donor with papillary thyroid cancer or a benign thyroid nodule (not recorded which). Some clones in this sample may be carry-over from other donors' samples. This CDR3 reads CASSPRDSSYNSPLHF. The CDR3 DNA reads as TGTGCCAGCAGCCCCCGGGACAGCTCCTATAATTCACCCCTCCACTTT.